This T cell receptor beta chain was captured in a study of siplizumab effects on memory and regulatory T cells. Study outcomes and limitations: Some alloreactive sequences were traceable to unstimulated CD4+ memory cells, and siplizumab significantly reduced them. Naive T cells seemed more diverse than memory cells; they also seemed major alloresponse contributors.

The ends lost 3 bases at V and 5 bases at J; junction bases unmatched: 3. The CDR3 sequence is 13 residues long. Looked up from germline, CDR1 is KGHSH and CDR2 is LQKENI. This clone was detected a few times. As yet, its antigen is unknown. This table comes from immunoSEQ multiplex PCR, and its TCRdb copy is limited to in-frame clones, with some not included. In the table there are tens of thousands of clones, 94% of which are singletons. Sequencing used non-Treg CD4+ T cells sorted from blood. The chain couples TRBV18 to TRBJ1-2, with 7 bases that match TRBD1. The receptor was isolated from a human donor in good health. As DNA, the CDR3 is TGTGCCAGCTCACCGGGACAGAGTTATGGCTACACCTTC. Translating it yields CASSPGQSYGYTF.